Listed below are T cell receptor beta chains from one sample, sequenced in a study of tumor-infiltrating lymphocytes in glioblastoma multiforme. Using its own MiXCR run on the multiplex PCR reads, TCRdb lists one record per CDR3 protein. Altogether 10,000 to 15,000 distinct CDR3 sequences are present, around 60% being singletons, with the ten largest covering under 40%. Sequenced input: brain tumor tissue. Every receptor here comes from a male donor with glioblastoma. Each CDR3 is given with its conserved first and last residue. D genes are given only for firm matches. Size is omitted from some rows. Given values are once, few, many or a class for expanded clones.

-	TRBV11-2	-	TRBJ2-7	TGTGCCAGCAGCTTCGGCCAGGGGTACGAGCAGTACTTC	CASSFGQGYEQYF
-	TRBV12-5	once	TRBJ2-3	TGTGCTAGTGGTTTGGTAGTCGGCTCGGTCGGGAGCACAGATACGCAGTATTTT	CASGLVVGSVGSTDTQYF
-	TRBV6-1	once	TRBJ2-1	TGTGCCGGCAGTTTAGAAACTAGTTTGAATGAACAGTTCTTC	CAGSLETSLNEQFF
-	TRBV29-1	-	TRBJ1-4	TGTAGCGCAGGGACAAGCTCTAATGAAAAACTGTTTTTT	CSAGTSSNEKLFF
TRBD2	TRBV20-1	-	TRBJ2-2	TGTAGTGTACTAGCGGACGGCGCGGAGCTGTTTTTT	CSVLADGAELFF
-	TRBV20-1	once	TRBJ2-2	TGCAGTGCTAGAGTGGGCAGTATGGACACCGGGGAGCTGTTTTTT	CSARVGSMDTGELFF
TRBD2	TRBV29-1	-	TRBJ2-3	TGCAGCTGCCCGGGGGGGGATGCGCAGTATTTT	CSCPGGDAQYF
-	TRBV29-1	-	TRBJ1-1	TGCAGCGTTGAGACGGGTCATAACACTGAAGCTTTCTTT	CSVETGHNTEAFF
-	TRBV14	medium-sized	TRBJ2-4	TGTGCCAGCAGCCAAGCGGGACATTTAGCCAAAAACATTCAGTACTTC	CASSQAGHLAKNIQYF
TRBD1	TRBV6-5	-	TRBJ1-1	TGTGCCAGCCTTCCGACAGGGGCTAACACTGTAGCTTCCTTT	CASLPTGANTVASF
-	TRBV20-1	-	TRBJ2-3	TGCAGTGCTTCCCGGGGGGAGGGGGACACAGATACGCAGTATTTT	CSASRGEGDTDTQYF
-	TRBV12-3/TRBV12-4	few	TRBJ2-1	-	CASSSGLAVALGNELFF
-	TRBV6-5	medium-sized	TRBJ2-7	TGTGCCAGCAGTTATCGGGACAATTACGAGCAGTACTTC	CASSYRDNYEQYF
-	TRBV20-1	few	TRBJ2-1	TGCAGTGCTAGAGAACCGAGCTCCTACAATGAGCAGTTCTTC	CSAREPSSYNEQFF
-	TRBV11-3	-	TRBJ2-1	TGTGCTAGCAGCTCAAGGGGGGGGGGTGAGCAGTTCTTC	CASSSRGGGEQFF
-	TRBV20-1	-	TRBJ2-7	TGCAGTGCTAGAGATACGAGGACAGCCTCTTTCTACGAGCAGTGCTTC	CSARDTRTASFYEQCF
-	TRBV7-2	many	TRBJ2-7	TGTGCCAGCAGCTTAGCCGCGCTAGCTAACGAGCAGTACTTC	CASSLAALANEQYF
-	TRBV5-6	-	TRBJ2-5	TGTGCCAGCAGCGACCAAGAGTCGAGACCCAGGAAGACCCAGTACTTC	CASSDQESRPRKTQYF
TRBD1	TRBV6-1	medium-sized	TRBJ2-1	TGTGCCAGCAGTGAAGCGCAAGGGGGCTGGGACAATGAGCAGTTCTTC	CASSEAQGGWDNEQFF
-	TRBV4-1	-	TRBJ1-2	TGCGCCAGCAGCCAAGTTCGATACAGCGGAACCTATGGCTACACCTTC	CASSQVRYSGTYGYTF
TRBD2	TRBV20-1	once	TRBJ2-7	TGCAGTGCTCCCTATACTAGCGGGAGGGGCGAGCAGTACTTC	CSAPYTSGRGEQYF
TRBD2	TRBV20-1	-	TRBJ2-7	TGCAGTGCTCCTACCCGCGAGACTAGCGTGTACGATCAGTACTTC	CSAPTRETSVYDQYF
-	TRBV13	few	TRBJ1-1	TGTGCCAGCAGCTTTGGTAGGGGTCGCACTGAAGCTTTCTTT	CASSFGRGRTEAFF
TRBD2	TRBV10-2	few	TRBJ2-7	TGCGCCAGCAAGAGCGGGGGGTACGAGCAGTACTTC	CASKSGGYEQYF
-	TRBV29-1	-	TRBJ2-6	TGCAGCGCCCAAGATCCCGGGGCCAACGTCCTGACTTTC	CSAQDPGANVLTF
TRBD2	TRBV29-1	many	TRBJ2-3	TGCAGCGTTGTCTTACCGGGACTAGCGGGGGGGCAAAGAGTTCGTAAAGATACGCAGTATTTT	CSVVLPGLAGGQRVRKDTQYF
-	TRBV24-1	-	TRBJ2-2	TGTGCCACCAGTGATCCCTCAGAGAACACCGGGGAGCTGTTTTTT	CATSDPSENTGELFF
-	TRBV11-1	-	TRBJ2-7	TGTGCCAGCAGCGGAGGTTTGGCGAGCGAGCAGTACTTC	CASSGGLASEQYF
-	TRBV5-4	medium-sized	TRBJ1-4	TGTGCCAGCAGCGCGTCCGCGGGGGCGACTAATGAAAAACTGTTTTTT	CASSASAGATNEKLFF
-	TRBV10-1	-	TRBJ1-2	TGCGCCAGCAGTCCCGACAGGAAATATGGCTACACCTTC	CASSPDRKYGYTF
TRBD2	TRBV28	many	TRBJ2-1	TGTGCCAGCAGTTCGCCACTAGCGGGAAGGGGAAATGAGCAGTTCTTC	CASSSPLAGRGNEQFF
-	TRBV20-1	-	TRBJ2-5	TGCAGTGCAACTATGTGGACGACCTACCGAGAGACACAGTACTTC	CSATMWTTYRETQYF
TRBD1	TRBV4-1	medium-sized	TRBJ1-2	TGCGCCAGCAGTCCTCCGACAGGGGACTATGGCTACACCTTC	CASSPPTGDYGYTF
-	TRBV29-1	-	TRBJ2-5	TGCAGCGTTCAAAATGACAGCATAATACAAGAGACCCAGTACTTC	CSVQNDSIIQETQYF
TRBD2	TRBV20-1	-	TRBJ2-7	TGCAGTGCTGGACTAGCGGGGGGCCTCTACGAGCAGTACTTC	CSAGLAGGLYEQYF
-	TRBV2	once	TRBJ2-5	TGTGCCAGCATTGTTGAAACCCAGTACTTC	CASIVETQYF
-	TRBV4-2	medium-sized	TRBJ1-2	TGTGCCAGCAGCCGATCCCGTTTGAGTCGTTCTAACTATGGCTACACCTTC	CASSRSRLSRSNYGYTF
TRBD1	TRBV6-5	few	TRBJ2-1	TGTGCCAGCAGGAAAGGGGGCCCATACATTGAGCAGTTCTTC	CASRKGGPYIEQFF
-	TRBV28	many	TRBJ2-7	TGTGCCAGCAGTTTCTGGGGGCTTGAGTACTTC	CASSFWGLEYF
-	TRBV10-2	-	TRBJ2-6	TGCGCCGGCGGGGTATTTGAGAGCTCTGGGGCCAACGTCCTGACTTTC	CAGGVFESSGANVLTF
-	TRBV7-9	-	TRBJ1-1	TGTGCCTGCAGCTCCGGCAGCAGCACTGAAGCTTTCTTT	CACSSGSSTEAFF
-	TRBV5-6	-	TRBJ2-1	TGTGCCAGGAGCCTGCGGCTAGCCTACAATGAGCAGTTCTTC	CARSLRLAYNEQFF
TRBD2	TRBV11-3	few	TRBJ2-1	TGTGCCAGCAGTTCGGGACTAGCGGGAACGGATGAGCAGTTCTTC	CASSSGLAGTDEQFF
-	TRBV10-2	few	TRBJ1-1	TGCGCCAGCAGTGGGGGGAACACTGAAGCTTTCTTT	CASSGGNTEAFF
TRBD1	TRBV11-2	-	TRBJ2-5	TGTGCCAGCAGCATACTCCGGGACAGTCTCAAAGAGACCCAGTACTTC	CASSILRDSLKETQYF
TRBD1	TRBV5-5	-	TRBJ2-2	TGTGCCAGCAGCCGCGTGCGACAGGGTTACACCGGGGACCTGTCTTTT	CASSRVRQGYTGDLSF
-	TRBV6-6	medium-sized	TRBJ2-1	TGTGCCAGCATATCTCATATGCGGGACAATGAGCAGTTCTTC	CASISHMRDNEQFF
TRBD1	TRBV20-1	-	TRBJ2-4	TGCAGTGCCAGAGACCCGGACAGGGGGATTCGGAAAGCCAAAAGCCTTCAGTACTTC	CSARDPDRGIRKAKSLQYF
-	TRBV11-2	-	TRBJ2-2	TGTGCCAGCAGCTTAGATCTCCCTACGAACACCGGGGAGCTGTTTTTT	CASSLDLPTNTGELFF
-	TRBV10-3	once	TRBJ1-6	TGTGCCATCAGACAGGCCGATCCGTCACCCCTCCACTTT	CAIRQADPSPLHF
-	TRBV29-1	-	TRBJ1-1	TGCAGCGTGGTAGGGGGGTTCAGAAGGAACACTGAAGCTTTCTTT	CSVVGGFRRNTEAFF
-	TRBV20-1	-	TRBJ2-1	TGTAGTGCTAAAGATGAGGCAGGGCTGTATGAACAGTTCTTC	CSAKDEAGLYEQFF
-	TRBV5-1	-	TRBJ2-3	TGCGCCAACAGCCGGGACTTGGCGGATACGCAGTATTTT	CANSRDLADTQYF
-	TRBV4-2	-	TRBJ2-7	TGTGCCAGCAGCCAAGAGGGGGCGGAATCCTCCTACGAGCAGTACTTC	CASSQEGAESSYEQYF
-	TRBV5-4	-	TRBJ1-4	-	CASSLEQGVKNCFF
TRBD1	TRBV5-4	once	TRBJ2-1	TGTGCCAGTAGCTTGGCAGGACAGGCCCACAATGAGCAGTTCTTC	CASSLAGQAHNEQFF
-	TRBV12-3/TRBV12-4	-	TRBJ2-1	TGTACCAGCAGCCAGACTAACGGGTCCTACAATGAGCAGTTCTTC	CTSSQTNGSYNEQFF
-	TRBV10-3	-	TRBJ2-5	TGTGCCATCAGTGAGAGTCAGAAAGAGACCCAGTACTTT	CAISESQKETQYF